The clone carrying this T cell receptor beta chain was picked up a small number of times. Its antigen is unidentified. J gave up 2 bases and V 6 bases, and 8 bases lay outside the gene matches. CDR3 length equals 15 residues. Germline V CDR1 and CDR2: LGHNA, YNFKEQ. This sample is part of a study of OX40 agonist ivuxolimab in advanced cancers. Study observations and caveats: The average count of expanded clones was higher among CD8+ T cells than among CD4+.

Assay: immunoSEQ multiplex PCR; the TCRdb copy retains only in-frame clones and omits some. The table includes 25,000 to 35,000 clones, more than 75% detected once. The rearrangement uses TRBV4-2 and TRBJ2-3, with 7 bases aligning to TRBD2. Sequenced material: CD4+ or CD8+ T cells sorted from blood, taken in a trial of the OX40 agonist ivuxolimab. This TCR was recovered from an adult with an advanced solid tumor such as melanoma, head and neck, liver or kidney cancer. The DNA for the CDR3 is TGTGCCAGCAGAATCGGACTAGGTGACACAGATACGCAGTATTTT. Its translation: CASRIGLGDTDTQYF.